Below are 11 T cell receptor beta chains sequenced from a single sample in a study of tumor-infiltrating lymphocytes in primary liver carcinoma. Co-extraction of both nucleic acids (RNA and DNA) used 20-30 mg of unsorted bulk tissue. Total RNA (around 510 ng) served as template for TCR beta cDNA synthesis primed by a constant-region primer. The TCR beta library was amplified through three nested multiplex PCR rounds in a modified ARM-PCR procedure. The study ran its first two PCR rounds for roughly 9 cycles each, using TRBV1-TRBV30 forward primers and a C-beta reverse primer. TCRdb itself ran the multiplex PCR reads through MiXCR, one entry per CDR3 protein. Altogether some 190,000 distinct CDR3 sequences are present, 85% being singletons, with the ten largest covering around a sixth. The sample comprised tumor tissue from primary liver carcinoma. These TCRs come from a man aged 35 to 55 with primary liver carcinoma and hepatitis B virus infection.

Turning to this clonotype: Just one base apart from a much larger clone, this may be a read error. The chain employs TRBV28 and TRBJ2-3; TRBD2 is a possible D gene (5 bases). Per germline, CDR1 MDHEN and CDR2 SYDVKM. The germline V and J ends were trimmed by 8 bases and 1 base, with 13 bases remaining between them. The CDR3 consists of 14 residues. CDR3 bases: TGTGCCAGCGTAGAAGTGGGAGGCACAGATACGCAGTATTTT. It specifies CASVEVGGTDTQYF.

A remark on this clonotype: Germline is not matched at one junction end, which may reflect a read error. V is TRBV29-1 and J is TRBJ1-1, with a weak D call TRBD1 (5 bases). The germline gives CDR1 SQVTM, CDR2 ANQGSEA. This CDR3 contains 14 residues. In nucleotides, the CDR3 is TGCAGAGTCGTCAGAGGAGGGGTGAACATTGAAGCTTTCTTT. Amino acid sequence: CRVVRGGVNIEAFF.

DNA for the CDR3: TGTGCCAGCAGCCAGTCAGGGGGACTTGGCTATGCGCAGTACTTC. Residues: CASSQSGGLGYAQYF. The chain joins TRBV6-6 to TRBJ2-7; TRBD1 might be the D (7 bases). This CDR3 region has 15 residues. Germline-derived CDR1 and CDR2 are MNHNY and SVGAGI (reference sequence). Deletions cut 6 bases from V and 9 bases from J, with 24 bases between.

With respect to this clonotype: This may stem from a read error, because a much larger clone lies one nucleotide away. V gene TRBV28 combines with J gene TRBJ2-1, with 8 bases matching TRBD2. The CDR3 spans 16 residues. V shed 0 bases and J 5 bases; nucleotides not matched to a gene: 6. Germline CDR1 and CDR2: MDHEN and SYDVKM. The CDR3 DNA follows: TGTGCCAGCAGTTTATGGGCGGGAGGAACCAACAATGAGCAGTTCTTC. Protein: CASSLWAGGTNNEQFF. The full variable domain, its missing parts supplied by reference TRBV28 and TRBJ2-1, is DVKVTQSSRYLVKRTGEKVFLECVQDMDHENMFWYRQDPGLGLRLIYFSYDVKMKEKGDIPEGYSVSREKKERFSLILESASTNQTSMYLCASSLWAGGTNNEQFFGPGTRLTVL.

Notes on this clonotype: Relative to the germline gene, one junction end is altered; a read error may explain this. The V call is TRBV29-1, the J call TRBJ2-1; perhaps TRBD2 as D (6 bases). This CDR3 has 14 residues. Germline assignment: CDR1 SQVTM and CDR2 ANQGSEA. This CDR3 is CSAGGGVSHNVQFF. As DNA, the CDR3 is TGCAGCGCCGGGGGTGGGGTATCTCACAATGTGCAGTTCTTC.

The rearrangement joins TRBV4-3 to TRBJ2-2, with D possibly matching TRBD1 (5 bases). Trimming shortened V by 8 bases and J by 7 bases, and 32 bases separated the two germline ends. The CDR3 covers 19 residues. CDR1 is LGHNA and CDR2 is YSLEER in the germline V gene. The CDR3 protein is CASGPRSPTRGGSIGELFF. The CDR3 DNA reads TGCGCCAGCGGCCCCCGAAGCCCGACAAGGGGCGGCTCCATCGGGGAGCTGTTTTTT.

This clonotype has at least ten counts. The chain carries TRBV5-5 and TRBJ2-1; 15 positions match TRBD2. Germline V gene data show CDR1 as SGHKS and CDR2 as YYEKEE (reference sequence). Trimming at V came to 0 bases and at J to 7 bases, leaving 2 bases not matched to a gene. CDR3 length: 16 residues. CDR3: CASSLEGTSGGNEQFF. The CDR3 nucleotides are TGTGCCAGCAGCTTGGAAGGGACTAGCGGGGGGAATGAGCAGTTCTTC.

The J gene is TRBJ2-7, the V gene TRBV6-2 or TRBV6-3, with TRBD2 identical over 7 bases. The CDR3 covers 15 residues. V was clipped by 6 bases and J by 4 bases; unmatched bases: 12. The V gene's germline CDR1 is MNHEY and CDR2 SVGEGT. The CDR3 protein is CASSTPTSLAYEQYF. As DNA, the CDR3 is TGTGCCAGCAGCACTCCGACTAGCCTAGCGTACGAGCAGTACTTC.

Regarding this clonotype: A much larger clonotype is one base distant, so this may be a read error. This sequence joins TRBV4-3 and TRBJ2-1, with 12 positions matching TRBD2. The CDR3 covers 15 residues. Germline assignment: CDR1 LGHNA and CDR2 YSLEER. The CDR3 is CTSSLGLAGRNEQFF. CDR3 sequence (DNA): TGCACCAGCAGCCTTGGACTAGCGGGAAGAAATGAGCAGTTCTTC.

A few counts support this clonotype. A much larger clone is a single base away; this may be a read error. CDR3 DNA sequence: TGTACCAGCAGTTCACAGGGGAGGGGCACTGAAGCTTTCTTT. Its protein is CTSSSQGRGTEAFF. The chain carries TRBV6-6 and TRBJ1-1; 7 nucleotides match TRBD1. The CDR3 totals 14 residues. Germline-derived CDR1 and CDR2 are MNHNY and SVGAGI (reference sequence).

As regards this clonotype: Possible read error: a much larger clone is one base away. The rearrangement uses TRBV10-3 and TRBJ2-7; TRBD2 aligns across 8 bases. Germline V gene data show CDR1 as ENHRY and CDR2 as SYGVKD. The V segment lost 10 bases and the J segment 4 bases; nucleotides outside the gene matches: 15. This CDR3 contains 15 residues. CDR3 amino acids: CATQSGVGGGYEQYF. CDR3 DNA sequence: TGTGCCACTCAGTCAGGGGTCGGCGGGGGGTACGAGCAGTACTTC.